The present TCR beta chain was sequenced within a study of blood T cell repertoires in COVID-19. On the study more broadly: Collection of acute and convalescent COVID-19 samples took place in the United States, Italy and Spain. The analysed material was cDNA or gDNA that came from T cells, B-cell-depleted T cells, or PBMCs.

Original methodology: Amplified reference gene primers provided the basis for estimating nucleated cell counts. The protocol was immunoSEQ multiplex PCR, while the TCRdb copy is restricted to in-frame clones and leaves out a portion. The V and J calls and clone size come from that table; D and trimming were worked out from the DNA. The sample holds about 150,000 clones, 75% to 90% seen once. V was trimmed by 3 bases and J by 1 base, leaving 24 bases between them. The length of the CDR3 is 19 residues. Germline V gene sequence: CDR1 KGHSH, CDR2 LQKENI. The gene calls are TRBV18 and TRBJ1-1, with D possibly being TRBD1 (5 bases). Sequenced input: peripheral blood. The origin of this receptor is a man aged 18 to 35 with COVID-19, enrolled during active disease. The CDR3 spells CASSPLKTRGFSRNTEAFF. In DNA, the CDR3 is TGTGCCAGCTCACCCTTAAAGACTCGGGGGTTTTCAAGGAACACTGAAGCTTTCTTT.